The 3 T cell receptor beta chains below come from one sample, sequenced in a study of blood T cell repertoires in COVID-19. TCRdb keeps only in-frame clones here, not all; method: immunoSEQ multiplex PCR. The data hold 350,000 or so clones, with 80% to 90% observed a single time. Sequenced input: peripheral blood. These receptors came from a woman in her 30s with COVID-19, enrolled during active disease.

This clone was seen just once. V and J are TRBV11-2 and TRBJ2-5; D possibly corresponds to TRBD2 (6 bases). Germline lookup yields CDR1 SGHAT and CDR2 FQNNGV. The CDR3 runs to 16 residues. The V end was cut by 3 bases, the J end by 5 bases, with 19 bases between. The chain's CDR3 is CASSFGTSSEGETQYF. The DNA for the CDR3 is TGTGCCAGCAGCTTCGGAACTAGCTCCGAAGGGGAGACCCAGTACTTC.

The CDR3 DNA reads TGTGCCACCAGTGACCCTCAGGGCCCTACAGATACGCAGTATTTT. It specifies CATSDPQGPTDTQYF. The rearrangement joins TRBV24-1 to TRBJ2-3; TRBD1 might be the D (5 bases). The CDR3 contains 15 residues. Trimming shortened V by 4 bases and J by 3 bases, and 13 bases separated the two germline ends. Germline CDR1 and CDR2: KGHDR and SFDVKD.

The chain has TRBV4-3 and TRBJ2-7, with 7 positions matching TRBD1. V shed 1 base, J shed 2 bases, and the junction held 14 bases outside the gene matches. This CDR3 contains 18 residues. Germline CDR1 LGHNA, CDR2 YSLEER. CDR3 nucleotides: TGCGCCAGCAGCCAAGTGGTTGGTTTAGGGGGCCCCACCTACGAGCAGTACTTC. This sequence encodes CASSQVVGLGGPTYEQYF.